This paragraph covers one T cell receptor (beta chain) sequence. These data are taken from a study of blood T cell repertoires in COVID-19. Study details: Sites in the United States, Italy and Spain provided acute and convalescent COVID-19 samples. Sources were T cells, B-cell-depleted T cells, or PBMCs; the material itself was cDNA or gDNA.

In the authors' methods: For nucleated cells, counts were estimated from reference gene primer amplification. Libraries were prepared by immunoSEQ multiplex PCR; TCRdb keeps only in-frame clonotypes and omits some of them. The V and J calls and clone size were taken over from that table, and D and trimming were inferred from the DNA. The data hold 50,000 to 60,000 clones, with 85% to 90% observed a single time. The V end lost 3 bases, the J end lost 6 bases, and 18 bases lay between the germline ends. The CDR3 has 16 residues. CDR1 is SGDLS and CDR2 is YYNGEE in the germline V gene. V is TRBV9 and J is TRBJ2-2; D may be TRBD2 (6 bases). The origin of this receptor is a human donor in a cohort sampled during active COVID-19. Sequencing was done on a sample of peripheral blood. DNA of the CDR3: TGTGCCAGCAGCGCCAGACTCGGACTAAGCGCCGGGGAGCTGTTTTTT. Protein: CASSARLGLSAGELFF.